Following are 29 T cell receptor beta chains from one sample sequenced in a study of beta chain features in type 1 diabetes. Study-wide findings and caveats: Shortening that was moderate but significant affected the TCRB CDR3s of Type 1 diabetes patients in all four CD4+ subsets.

No cognate antigen is known for these TCRs. Expressed TCRB transcripts were sequenced, since all the RNA that had been isolated was reverse transcribed. TCRdb's copy holds only in-frame clones and misses some; the assay was immunoSEQ multiplex PCR. This table has more than 550,000 clones, more than 12% appearing once. The specimen was naive CD4+ T cells from blood. Source of these receptors: a man aged 18 to 29 with type 1 diabetes.

This clone was found a few times. The chain is built from TRBV13 and TRBJ2-4; 7 bases match TRBD1. CDR1 and CDR2 from the germline V gene are PRHDT and FYEKMQ (reference sequence). Trimming at V came to 5 bases and at J to 0 bases, leaving 7 bases not matched to a gene. This CDR3 contains 16 residues. CDR3 in amino acids: CASSRDRQGAKNIQYF. For the CDR3, the DNA is TGTGCCAGCAGCCGCGACCGACAGGGAGCCAAAAACATTCAGTACTTC.

This clone has just a few counts. Distinct nucleotide sequences in the sample also encode this CDR3. This CDR3 is CSVAGGGTEAFF. The DNA of the CDR3 is TGCAGCGTTGCAGGGGGTGGAACTGAAGCTTTCTTT. This chain joins TRBV29-1 and TRBJ1-1; 7 bases are a match to TRBD1. V shed 4 bases and J 5 bases; nucleotides not matched to a gene: 4. The CDR3 runs 12 residues. Germline CDR1 SQVTM, CDR2 ANQGSEA.

As DNA, the CDR3 is TGCAGCGCAGGACAGGGAGGGAGTACGAACACTGAAGCTTTCTTT. Protein sequence: CSAGQGGSTNTEAFF. The chain combines TRBV29-1 with TRBJ1-1, with 8 bases identical to TRBD1. This CDR3 is built from 15 residues. From germline, CDR1 is SQVTM and CDR2 ANQGSEA. V lost 7 bases, J lost 1 base, and 11 bases stayed unmatched.

The rearrangement links TRBV30 to TRBJ1-2; 9 nucleotides line up with TRBD1. The germline V gene has CDR1 GTSNPN and CDR2 SVGIG (reference sequence). V shed 6 bases, J shed 1 base, and the junction held 3 bases outside the gene matches. This CDR3 comprises 13 residues. The CDR3 DNA sequence: TGTGCCTGCGGGACAGGGTTTAACTATGGCTACACCTTC. It yields the protein CACGTGFNYGYTF.

This sequence joins TRBV5-4 and TRBJ2-6, with D possibly TRBD2 on 6 matching bases. Looked up from germline, CDR1 is SGHNT and CDR2 is YYREEE (reference sequence). V was pared by 2 bases and J by 1 base, with 16 bases between. The CDR3 is made up of 18 amino acids. For the CDR3, the DNA is TGTGCCAGCAGCTTTACCGGGACGGGGGAATCTGGGGCCAACGTCCTGACTTTC. It specifies CASSFTGTGESGANVLTF.

This chain joins TRBV9 and TRBJ2-7; D may be TRBD1 (6 bases). The V end was cut by 4 bases, the J end by 4 bases, with 15 bases between. In germline, CDR1 is SGDLS, CDR2 YYNGEE. The CDR3 consists of 14 residues. CDR3 in amino acids: CASSPQTGKYEQYF. The CDR3 nucleotides read TGTGCCAGCAGCCCCCAAACAGGGAAGTACGAGCAGTACTTC.

The gene calls are TRBV7-6 and TRBJ1-1; 7 nucleotides match TRBD1. V lost 5 bases, J lost 3 bases, and 6 bases stayed unmatched. The germline V gene has CDR1 SGHVS and CDR2 FNYEAQ. The CDR3 contains 14 residues. CDR3 DNA: TGTGCCAGCAGCCTAGACAGGGTTGACACTGAAGCTTTCTTT. It yields the protein CASSLDRVDTEAFF.

In its sample, this clone was seen a few times. The genes are TRBV30 and TRBJ2-1; 7 nucleotides agree with TRBD2. The length of the CDR3 is 18 residues. V shed 0 bases, J shed 3 bases, and the junction held 14 bases outside the gene matches. Germline lookup yields CDR1 GTSNPN and CDR2 SVGIG (reference sequence). The CDR3 DNA reads as TGTGCCTGGAGTGTAAGTGCGGGAGTAAATTGGGGCTACAATGAGCAGTTCTTC. Translating it yields CAWSVSAGVNWGYNEQFF.

V gene TRBV1 combines with J gene TRBJ2-1; the table assigns TRBD2, which was not confirmed against the DNA. TRBV1 is an annotated pseudogene. The CDR3 has 15 amino acids. This chain's CDR3 is CTSSQDHSGVNEQFF. In DNA, the CDR3 is TGCACCAGCAGCCAAGATCACAGCGGGGTCAATGAGCAGTTCTTC.

The DNA of the CDR3 is TGTGCCCTCGGCGTGTCAGGCGGAAACACCATATATTTT. Amino acid sequence: CALGVSGGNTIYF. The chain has TRBV30 and TRBJ1-3, with no clear D. V gave up 8 bases and J gave up 4 bases, with 15 bases separating them. Germline loops: CDR1 GTSNPN, CDR2 SVGIG (reference sequence). This CDR3 is built from 13 residues.

A few counts support this clone. The chain is built from TRBV30 and TRBJ1-4; D uncertain. Deletions cut 4 bases from V and 0 bases from J, with 3 bases between. Germline V gene sequence: CDR1 GTSNPN, CDR2 SVGIG (reference sequence). CDR3 length: 12 residues. The CDR3 region has the DNA TGTGCCTGGACAGCAACTAATGAAAAACTGTTTTTT. Translating it yields CAWTATNEKLFF.

This clone was seen more than once but under ten times. V gene TRBV29-1 combines with J gene TRBJ1-4; possibly TRBD1 for D (5 bases). Looked up from germline, CDR1 is SQVTM and CDR2 is ANQGSEA. The V end was cut by 7 bases, the J end by 0 bases, with 9 bases between. This CDR3 is 13 amino acids long. The CDR3 loop reads CSAGPATNEKLFF. The CDR3 DNA follows: TGCAGCGCAGGGCCCGCAACTAATGAAAAACTGTTTTTT.

The chain uses TRBV2 and TRBJ2-1, with 10 nucleotides matching TRBD1. The CDR3 has 16 amino acids. Germline trimming cut 6 bases from V and 6 bases from J; bases unmatched to any gene: 11. CDR1 and CDR2 (germline): SNHLY, FYNNEI. This CDR3 reads CASSPWGGTGANEQFF. The CDR3 DNA reads as TGTGCCAGCAGCCCCTGGGGCGGGACAGGGGCCAATGAGCAGTTCTTC.

This clone was detected only once. Other DNA sequences in this specimen translate into the identical CDR3. The J gene is TRBJ2-7, the V gene TRBV28; TRBD1 might be the D (5 bases). Trimming cost V 2 bases and J 0 bases, with 11 bases left between them. Germline CDR1 and CDR2: MDHEN and SYDVKM. CDR3 length equals 15 residues. The CDR3 DNA is TGTGCCAGCAGTTTAGGGGCTCTCTCCTCCTACGAGCAGTACTTC. The encoded protein is CASSLGALSSYEQYF.

This chain uses TRBV9 with TRBJ1-2; D is ambiguous. Germline loops: CDR1 SGDLS, CDR2 YYNGEE. Between the trimmed V and J ends, which lost 0 bases and 1 base, there was a span of 10 bases. The CDR3 consists of 15 residues. As DNA, the CDR3 is TGTGCCAGCAGCGTAGAGCCGGGAGGTAACTATGGCTACACCTTC. This encodes CASSVEPGGNYGYTF.

The rearrangement links TRBV5-6 to TRBJ2-1; TRBD2 matches at 7 bases. V gave up 0 bases and J gave up 6 bases; unmatched junction bases: 3. CDR3 length: 14 amino acids. Per the germline V gene, CDR1 is SGHDT and CDR2 is YYEEEE. The CDR3: CASSLVSGRNEQFF. CDR3 coding DNA: TGTGCCAGCAGCTTGGTTAGCGGGCGCAATGAGCAGTTCTTC.

The chain recombines TRBV2 with TRBJ2-1; a weak D match, TRBD1 (6 bases). This CDR3 is 15 amino acids long. Trimming took 5 bases from V and 4 from J, leaving 15 bases between them. Germline V CDR1 and CDR2: SNHLY, FYNNEI. The CDR3 DNA is TGTGCCAGCAGTAAAACAGGGACCTTATACAATGAGCAGTTCTTC. This translates into CASSKTGTLYNEQFF.

The chain uses TRBV7-2 and TRBJ1-2; weak D call: TRBD1 (5 bases). The germline V gene encodes CDR1 SGHTA and CDR2 FQGNSA. V shed 4 bases and J shed 6 bases, with 12 bases lying between them. This CDR3 region has 13 residues. CDR3 in amino acids: CASSSTGQDGYTF. The CDR3 DNA reads as TGTGCCAGCAGCTCCACCGGACAAGATGGCTACACCTTC.

The V call is TRBV5-1, the J call TRBJ2-3; 8 bases agree with TRBD2. Germline V gene data show CDR1 as SGHRS and CDR2 as YFSETQ. CDR3 length equals 13 residues. V lost 4 bases, J lost 4 bases, and 2 bases stayed unmatched. As DNA, the CDR3 is TGCGCCAGCAGCGGACTAGCAGCAGATACGCAGTATTTT. Amino acid sequence: CASSGLAADTQYF.

A remark on this clone: Other DNA sequences of this sample code for an identical CDR3. The genes are TRBV11-2 and TRBJ2-5, with D hard to call. CDR1 SGHAT and CDR2 FQNNGV come from the germline V gene. The CDR3 sequence is 11 residues long. V lost 3 bases and J 5 bases, leaving 4 bases between the germline ends. The CDR3 reads CASSFSETQYF. The CDR3 DNA reads TGTGCCAGCAGCTTCTCGGAGACCCAGTACTTC.

Written as DNA, the CDR3 is TGCGCCAGCAGCCAAGATTCTCTCAGGAATGGGTATGGCTACACCTTC. Translation: CASSQDSLRNGYGYTF. J is TRBJ1-2 and V is TRBV4-1; unclear D gene. In germline, CDR1 is MGHRA, CDR2 YSYEKL. V lost 0 bases, J lost 5 bases, and 16 bases lay in between. The CDR3 is 16 residues long.

The chain couples TRBV4-1 to TRBJ1-1; D not certain. The length of the CDR3 is 15 residues. CDR1 and CDR2 (germline): MGHRA, YSYEKL. Trimming cost V 1 base and J 5 bases, with 14 bases left between them. The CDR3 nucleotides read TGCGCCAGCAGCCAAGTAGTATCCCAGTTAACTGAAGCTTTCTTT. It encodes CASSQVVSQLTEAFF.

Concerning this clone: The same CDR3 arises from other DNA sequences in this sample as well. The chain couples TRBV30 to TRBJ1-2; no reliable D call. This CDR3 spans 12 amino acids. Per germline, CDR1 GTSNPN and CDR2 SVGIG (reference sequence). Trimming pared 1 base from V and 8 bases from J, leaving 11 bases between. CDR3 amino acids: CAWSEGIEGYTF. The CDR3, as DNA: TGTGCCTGGAGTGAAGGGATCGAAGGCTACACCTTC.

The chain has TRBV30 and TRBJ1-6; a weak D match, TRBD1 (5 bases). Germline values: CDR1 GTSNPN, CDR2 SVGIG (reference sequence). The CDR3 spans 14 residues. Trimming shortened V by 2 bases and J by 7 bases, and 12 bases separated the two germline ends. The DNA of the CDR3 is TGTGCCTGGAGTTTAGGGGTCGGGAATTCACCCCTCCACTTT. Translating it yields CAWSLGVGNSPLHF.

This chain joins TRBV6-5 and TRBJ1-3, with no clear D. The CDR3 is 15 residues long. V shed 1 base and J shed 0 bases, with 7 bases lying between them. CDR1 MNHEY and CDR2 SVGAGI come from the germline V gene. Written as DNA, the CDR3 is TGTGCCAGCAGTTACTTTGGGAGCTCTGGAAACACCATATATTTT. It codes for CASSYFGSSGNTIYF.

This clone was seen only a few times. The V call is TRBV28, the J call TRBJ1-2; 8 positions agree with TRBD1. After removal of 4 bases from V and 6 bases from J, the junction contained 10 bases not matched to a gene. CDR3 length: 15 residues. Germline CDR1 reads MDHEN; CDR2 reads SYDVKM. The CDR3 sequence is CASSYPGQGGHGYTF. CDR3 nucleotides: TGTGCCAGCAGTTACCCTGGACAGGGTGGGCATGGCTACACCTTC.

This chain joins TRBV7-9 and TRBJ2-7; 11 nucleotides match TRBD1. With V trimmed by 5 bases and J by 7 bases, 10 bases remained unmatched. CDR3 length: 15 amino acids. Germline lookup yields CDR1 SEHNR and CDR2 FQNEAQ (reference sequence). The CDR3 loop reads CASSPPGQGAVEQYF. In DNA form, the CDR3 reads TGTGCCAGCAGCCCCCCCGGACAGGGGGCAGTTGAGCAGTACTTC.

This clone was seen only a few times. The J gene is TRBJ2-1, the V gene TRBV6-6, with 10 bases that match TRBD2. The CDR3 sequence is 16 residues long. Germline CDR1 reads MNHNY; CDR2 reads SVGAGI (reference sequence). Unmatched junction bases numbered 9, after V lost 4 bases and J lost 6 bases. The CDR3 coding sequence is TGTGCCAGCAGTTCCCACTCTAGCGGGAGCCTCAATGAGCAGTTCTTC. It codes for CASSSHSSGSLNEQFF.

In this sample, this clone turned up a few times. At one end the junction does not follow the germline gene, possibly because of a read error. V usage is TRBV7-7 and J usage is TRBJ2-2, with no clear D. CDR3 length: 14 residues. Per germline, CDR1 SSHAT and CDR2 FNYEAQ (reference sequence). In nucleotides, the CDR3 is TGTGCTAGCAGCCCCCGACAGAACACCGGGGAGCTGTTTTTT. Translating gives CASSPRQNTGELFF.